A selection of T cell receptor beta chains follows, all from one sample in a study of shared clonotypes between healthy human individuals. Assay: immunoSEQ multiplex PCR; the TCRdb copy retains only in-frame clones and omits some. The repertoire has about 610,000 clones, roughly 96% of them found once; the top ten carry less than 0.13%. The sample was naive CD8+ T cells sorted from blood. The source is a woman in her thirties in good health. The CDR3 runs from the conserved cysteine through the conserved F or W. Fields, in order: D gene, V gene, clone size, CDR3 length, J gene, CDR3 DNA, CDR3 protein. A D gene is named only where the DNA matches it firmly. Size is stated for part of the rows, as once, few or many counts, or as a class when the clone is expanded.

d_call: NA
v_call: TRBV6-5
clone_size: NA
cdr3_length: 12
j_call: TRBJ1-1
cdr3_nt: TGTGCCAGCAGCTCCGACAAGAATAAAGCTTTCTTT
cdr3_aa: CASSSDKNKAFF

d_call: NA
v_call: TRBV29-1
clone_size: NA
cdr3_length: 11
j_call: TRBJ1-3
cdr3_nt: TGCAGCGTTCTGGCTGGAAACACCATATATTTT
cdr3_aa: CSVLAGNTIYF

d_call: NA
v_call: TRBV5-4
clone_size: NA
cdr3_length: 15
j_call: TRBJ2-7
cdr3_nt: TGTGCCAGCAGCTCTACAGGTTTCAGCTCCTACGAGCAGTACTTC
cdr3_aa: CASSSTGFSSYEQYF

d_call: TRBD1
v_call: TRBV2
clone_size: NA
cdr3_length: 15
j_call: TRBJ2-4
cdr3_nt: TGTGCCAGCACCGGGACAGAGATAGCCAAAAACATTCAGTACTTC
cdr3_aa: CASTGTEIAKNIQYF

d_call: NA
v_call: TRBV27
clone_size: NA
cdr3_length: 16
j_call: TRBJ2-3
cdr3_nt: TGTGCCAGCAGTTTATTGGCCGGGGCAGGGGAAGATACGCAGTATTTT
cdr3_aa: CASSLLAGAGEDTQYF

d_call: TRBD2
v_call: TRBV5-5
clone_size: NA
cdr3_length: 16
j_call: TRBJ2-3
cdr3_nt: TGTGCCAGCAGCTTAACTGCGGGAGGCGGCACAGATACGCAGTATTTT
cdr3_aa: CASSLTAGGGTDTQYF

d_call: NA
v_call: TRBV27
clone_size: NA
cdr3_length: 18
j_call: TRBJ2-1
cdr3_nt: TGTGCCAGCAGTCCCGACAGGGTGGGACGGGAGGGCTACAATGAGCAGTTCTTC
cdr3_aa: CASSPDRVGREGYNEQFF

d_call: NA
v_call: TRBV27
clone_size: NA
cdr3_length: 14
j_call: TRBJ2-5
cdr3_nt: TGTGCCAGCAGTTACCGGGACACCCAAGAGACCCAGTACTTC
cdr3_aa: CASSYRDTQETQYF

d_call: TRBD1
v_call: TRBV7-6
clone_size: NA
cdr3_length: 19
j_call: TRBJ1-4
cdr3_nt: TGTGCCAGCAGCTCCCTTTTGGGACAGGAGGACACTCTTCCTGAAAAACTGTTTTTT
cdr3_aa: CASSSLLGQEDTLPEKLFF

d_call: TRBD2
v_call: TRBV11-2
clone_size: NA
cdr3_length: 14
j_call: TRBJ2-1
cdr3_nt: TGTGCCAGCAGCCCGGGACTAGCGGGTAATGAGCAGTTCTTC
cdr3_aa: CASSPGLAGNEQFF

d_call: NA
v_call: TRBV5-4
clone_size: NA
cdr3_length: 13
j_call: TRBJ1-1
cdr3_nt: TGTGCCGGAAGCAAGGAATCCAACACTGAAGCTTTCTTT
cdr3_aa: CAGSKESNTEAFF

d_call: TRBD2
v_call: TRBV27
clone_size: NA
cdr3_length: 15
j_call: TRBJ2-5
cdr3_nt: TGTGCCAGCAGCCATGGGACTAGCGGGAGTAAGACCCAGTACTTC
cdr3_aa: CASSHGTSGSKTQYF

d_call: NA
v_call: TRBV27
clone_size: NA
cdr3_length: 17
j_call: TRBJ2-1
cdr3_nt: TGTGCCAGCAGTTTATCTGGGTATCTTCCAAAATGGAATGAGCAGTTCTTC
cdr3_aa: CASSLSGYLPKWNEQFF

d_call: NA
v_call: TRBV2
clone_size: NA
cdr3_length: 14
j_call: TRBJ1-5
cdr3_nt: TGTGCCAGCAGTGAATTTAGGGGAGTTCAGCCCCAGCATTTT
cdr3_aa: CASSEFRGVQPQHF

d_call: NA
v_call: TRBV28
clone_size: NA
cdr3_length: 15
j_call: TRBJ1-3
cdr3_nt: TGTGCCAGCAGCCGTCTTGTGGGTAGCCGGGACACCATATATTTT
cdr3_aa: CASSRLVGSRDTIYF

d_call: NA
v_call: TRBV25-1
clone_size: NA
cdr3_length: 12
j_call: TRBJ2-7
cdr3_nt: TGTGCCAGCAGTGAATCGACAGACGAGCAGTACTTC
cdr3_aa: CASSESTDEQYF

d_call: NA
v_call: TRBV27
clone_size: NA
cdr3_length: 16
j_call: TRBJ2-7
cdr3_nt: TGTGCCAGCAGTTTATCTGCCGGGACCCAGGAAGTAGGGCAGTACTTC
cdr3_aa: CASSLSAGTQEVGQYF

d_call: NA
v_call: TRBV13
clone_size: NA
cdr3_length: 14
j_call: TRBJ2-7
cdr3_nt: TGTGCCAGCAGCTTAGACCGGGACACCTACGAGCAGTACTTC
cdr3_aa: CASSLDRDTYEQYF

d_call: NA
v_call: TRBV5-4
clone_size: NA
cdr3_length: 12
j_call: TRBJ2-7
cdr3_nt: TGTGCCAGCAGCTCCGGGCCGGGCGAGCAGTACTTC
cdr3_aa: CASSSGPGEQYF

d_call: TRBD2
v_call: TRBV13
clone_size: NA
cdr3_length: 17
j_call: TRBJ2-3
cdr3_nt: TGTGCCAGCAGCTCCCGGACTAGCGGGAGGATCACAGATACGCAGTATTTT
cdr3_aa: CASSSRTSGRITDTQYF

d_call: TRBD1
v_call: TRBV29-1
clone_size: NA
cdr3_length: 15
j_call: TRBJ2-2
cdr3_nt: TGCAGCGTTGAAGAGGGGACAGCGAACACCGGGGAGCTGTTTTTT
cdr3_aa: CSVEEGTANTGELFF

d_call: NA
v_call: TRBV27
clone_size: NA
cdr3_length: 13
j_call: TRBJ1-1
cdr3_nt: TGTGCCAGCCGGCCTTCAAGAAACACTGAAGCTTTCTTT
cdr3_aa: CASRPSRNTEAFF

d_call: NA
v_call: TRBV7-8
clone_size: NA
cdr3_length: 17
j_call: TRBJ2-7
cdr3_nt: TGTGCCAGCAGCTTAATGGTTCTCCCCACTGTCGACTACGAGCAGTACTTC
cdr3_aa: CASSLMVLPTVDYEQYF

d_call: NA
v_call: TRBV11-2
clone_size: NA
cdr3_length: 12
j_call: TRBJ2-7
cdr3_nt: TGTGCCAGCAGCTCTCCGGGGTACGAGCAGTACTTC
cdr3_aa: CASSSPGYEQYF

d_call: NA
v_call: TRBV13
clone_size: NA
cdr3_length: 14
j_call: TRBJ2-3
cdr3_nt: TGTGCCAGCAGCTTAGGAGGCAGAACAGATACGCAGTATTTT
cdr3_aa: CASSLGGRTDTQYF

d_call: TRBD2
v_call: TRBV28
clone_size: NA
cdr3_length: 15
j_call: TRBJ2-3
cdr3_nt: TGTGCCAGCAGTTTCGGGAGGGGTTTCGCAGATACGCAGTATTTT
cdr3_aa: CASSFGRGFADTQYF

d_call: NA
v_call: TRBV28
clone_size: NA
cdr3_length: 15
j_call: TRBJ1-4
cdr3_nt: TGTGCCAGCAGCAACGACGACAGGCTCAATGAAAAACTGTTTTTT
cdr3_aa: CASSNDDRLNEKLFF

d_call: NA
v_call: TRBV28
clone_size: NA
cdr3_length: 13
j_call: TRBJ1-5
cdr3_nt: TGTGCCAGCAGTTTTGGTTTCGATCAGCCCCAGCATTTT
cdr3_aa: CASSFGFDQPQHF

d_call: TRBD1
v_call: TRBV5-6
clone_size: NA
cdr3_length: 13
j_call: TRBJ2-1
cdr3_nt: TGTGCCAGCAGCTTGGCCAGGGGGAATGAGCAGTTCTTC
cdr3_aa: CASSLARGNEQFF

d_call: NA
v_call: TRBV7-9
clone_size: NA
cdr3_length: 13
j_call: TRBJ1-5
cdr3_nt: TGTGCCAGCAGCTTTAGCCGGAATCAGCCCCAGCATTTT
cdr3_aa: CASSFSRNQPQHF

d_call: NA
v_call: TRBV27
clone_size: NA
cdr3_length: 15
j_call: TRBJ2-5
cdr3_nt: TGTGCCAGCAGGCCCGGCAGGGGCAGCGGGGAGACCCAGTACTTC
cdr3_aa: CASRPGRGSGETQYF

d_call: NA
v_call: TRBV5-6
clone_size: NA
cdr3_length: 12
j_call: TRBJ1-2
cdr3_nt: TGTGCCAGCAGCTTCGACCAGGTCGGCTACACCTTC
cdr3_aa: CASSFDQVGYTF

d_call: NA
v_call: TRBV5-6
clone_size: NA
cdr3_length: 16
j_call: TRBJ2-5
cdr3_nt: TGTGCCAGCAGCTTTAGGGGCAGGGTGGGAGGAGAGACCCAGTACTTC
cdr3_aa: CASSFRGRVGGETQYF

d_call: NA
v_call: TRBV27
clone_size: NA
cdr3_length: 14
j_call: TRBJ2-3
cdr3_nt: TGTGCCAGCACTCCTATAGGGAGCACAGATACGCAGTATTTT
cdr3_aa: CASTPIGSTDTQYF

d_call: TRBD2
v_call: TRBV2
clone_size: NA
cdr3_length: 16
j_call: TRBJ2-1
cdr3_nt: TGTGCCAGCAGTGAAGAGACACTAGCGGGAAAGGATGAGCAGTTCTTC
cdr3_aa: CASSEETLAGKDEQFF

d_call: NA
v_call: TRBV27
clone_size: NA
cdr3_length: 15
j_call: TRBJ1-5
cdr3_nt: TGTGCCAGCAGAGCAGGGATCTATAGCAATCAGCCCCAGCATTTT
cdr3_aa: CASRAGIYSNQPQHF

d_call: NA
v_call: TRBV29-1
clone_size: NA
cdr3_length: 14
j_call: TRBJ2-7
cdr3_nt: TGCAGCGTAACAGGGGTTTTACTAGCTGGAGAGCAGTACTTC
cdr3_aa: CSVTGVLLAGEQYF

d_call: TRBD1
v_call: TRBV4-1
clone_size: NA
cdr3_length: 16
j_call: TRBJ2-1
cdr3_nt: TGCGCCAGCAGCCAAGACGAGGGCAGGGGGTGGCCTGAGCAGTTCTTC
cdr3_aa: CASSQDEGRGWPEQFF

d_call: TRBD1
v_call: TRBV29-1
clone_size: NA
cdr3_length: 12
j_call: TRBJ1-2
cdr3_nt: TGCAGCGTTAAGGGACAGGACTATGGCTACACCTTC
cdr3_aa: CSVKGQDYGYTF

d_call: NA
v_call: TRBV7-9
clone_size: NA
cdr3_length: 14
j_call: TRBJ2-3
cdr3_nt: TGTGCCAGCAGCTTGGTGCAGGGAAGAGATACGCAGTATTTT
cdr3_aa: CASSLVQGRDTQYF

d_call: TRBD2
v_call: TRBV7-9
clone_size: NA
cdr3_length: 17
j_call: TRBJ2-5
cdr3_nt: TGTGCCAGCAGCTTAGCGTTGGGACTAGCGGATCAAGAGACCCAGTACTTC
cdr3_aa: CASSLALGLADQETQYF

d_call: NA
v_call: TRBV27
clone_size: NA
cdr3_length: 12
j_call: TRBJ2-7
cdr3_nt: TGTGCCAGCAGTTTATCGGGTTACGAGCAGTACTTC
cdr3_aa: CASSLSGYEQYF

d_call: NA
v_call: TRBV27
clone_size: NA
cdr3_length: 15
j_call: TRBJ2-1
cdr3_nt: TGTGCCAGCAGTTTGCCACAGATACCCTACAATGAGCAGTTCTTC
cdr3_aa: CASSLPQIPYNEQFF

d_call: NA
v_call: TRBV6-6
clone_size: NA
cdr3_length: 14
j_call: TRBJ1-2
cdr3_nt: TGTGCCAGCAGTTACCTCCGGGAGTTGAATGGCTACACCTTC
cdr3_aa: CASSYLRELNGYTF

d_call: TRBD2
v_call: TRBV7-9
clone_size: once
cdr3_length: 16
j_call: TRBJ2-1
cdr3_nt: TGTGCCAGCAGCCCAGCAGCGGGAGGGCCCCACAATGAGCAGTTCTTC
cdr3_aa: CASSPAAGGPHNEQFF

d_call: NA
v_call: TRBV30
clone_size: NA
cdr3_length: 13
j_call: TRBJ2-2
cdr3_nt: TGTGCCTGGAGGGCCGTAGGGACCGGGGAGCTGTTTTTT
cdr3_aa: CAWRAVGTGELFF

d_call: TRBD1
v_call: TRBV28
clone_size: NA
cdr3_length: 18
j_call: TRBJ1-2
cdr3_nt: TGTGCCAGCAGGAAGACCGGGACAGGGATCGTCTTCGACTATGGCTACACCTTC
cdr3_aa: CASRKTGTGIVFDYGYTF

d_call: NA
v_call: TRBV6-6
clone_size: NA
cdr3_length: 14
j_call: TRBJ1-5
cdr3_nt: TGTGCCAGCACCAAGGACGGGGAAGATCAGCCCCAGCATTTT
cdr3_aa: CASTKDGEDQPQHF

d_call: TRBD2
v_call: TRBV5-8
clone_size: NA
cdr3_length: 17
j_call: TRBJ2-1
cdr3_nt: TGTGCCAGCAGCTTGGAAACTAGCGGGAGGGCCGTAAATGAGCAGTTCTTC
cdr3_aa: CASSLETSGRAVNEQFF

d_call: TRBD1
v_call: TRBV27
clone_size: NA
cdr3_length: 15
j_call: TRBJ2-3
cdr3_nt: TGTGCCAGCAGTTTAGGACCGGATTGGGACAGGGTCAAGTATTTT
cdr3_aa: CASSLGPDWDRVKYF

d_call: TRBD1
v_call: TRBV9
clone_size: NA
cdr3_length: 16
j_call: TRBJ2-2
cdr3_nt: TGTGCCAGCAGCATCAGTTCCGGGACAGGTACCGGGGAGCTGTTTTTT
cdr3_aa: CASSISSGTGTGELFF

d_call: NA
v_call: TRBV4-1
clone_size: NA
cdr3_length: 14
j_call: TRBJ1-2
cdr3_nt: TGCGCCAGCAGCCAATGGGGGCCCGACTATGGCTACACCTTC
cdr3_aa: CASSQWGPDYGYTF

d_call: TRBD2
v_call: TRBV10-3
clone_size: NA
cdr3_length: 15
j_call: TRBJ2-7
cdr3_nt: TGTGCCATCAGTGGGGGAGCGGGGGTCTCCTACGAGCAGTACTTC
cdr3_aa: CAISGGAGVSYEQYF

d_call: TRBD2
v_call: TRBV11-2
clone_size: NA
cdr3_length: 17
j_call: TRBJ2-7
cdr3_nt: TGTGCCAGCAGCCCCCTGGGACTACCTGACTTTACCTACGAGCAGTACTTC
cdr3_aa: CASSPLGLPDFTYEQYF

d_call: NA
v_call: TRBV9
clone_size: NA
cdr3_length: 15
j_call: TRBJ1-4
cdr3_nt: TGTGCCAGCAGCGTAGGTGGGAGCACTAATGAAAAACTGTTTTTT
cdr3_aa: CASSVGGSTNEKLFF

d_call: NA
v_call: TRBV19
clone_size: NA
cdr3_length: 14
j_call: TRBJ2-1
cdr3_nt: TGTGCCAGTAGTATGACGGGAACCTACAATGAGCAGTTCTTC
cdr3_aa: CASSMTGTYNEQFF

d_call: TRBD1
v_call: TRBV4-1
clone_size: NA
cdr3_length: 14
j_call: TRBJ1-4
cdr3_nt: TGCGCCAGCAGCCAGGGACAGGGAGGTGAAAAACTGTTTTTT
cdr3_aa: CASSQGQGGEKLFF

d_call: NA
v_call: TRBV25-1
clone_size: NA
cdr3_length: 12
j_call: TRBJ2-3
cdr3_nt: TGTGCCAGCACCTCCGAGTTTTATACGCAGTATTTT
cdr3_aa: CASTSEFYTQYF

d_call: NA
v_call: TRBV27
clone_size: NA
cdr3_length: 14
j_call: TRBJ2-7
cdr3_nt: TGTGCCAGCAGTTTAGGGGGGAGCTCCTACGAGCAGTACTTC
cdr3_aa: CASSLGGSSYEQYF

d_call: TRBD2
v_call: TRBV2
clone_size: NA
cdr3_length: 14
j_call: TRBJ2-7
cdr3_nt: TGTGCCAGCCTTAGCGGGCCTAACTCCTACGAGCAGTACTTC
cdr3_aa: CASLSGPNSYEQYF